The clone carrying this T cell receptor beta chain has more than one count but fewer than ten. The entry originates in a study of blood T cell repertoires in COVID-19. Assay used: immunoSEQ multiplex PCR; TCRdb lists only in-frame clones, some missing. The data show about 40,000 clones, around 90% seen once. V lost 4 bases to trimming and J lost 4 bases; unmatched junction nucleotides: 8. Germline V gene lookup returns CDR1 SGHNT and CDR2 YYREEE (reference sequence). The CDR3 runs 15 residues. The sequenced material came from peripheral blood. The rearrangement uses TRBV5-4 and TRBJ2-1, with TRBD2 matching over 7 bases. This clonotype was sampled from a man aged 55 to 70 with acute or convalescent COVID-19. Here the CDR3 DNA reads TGTGCCAGCAGCCCGTTAGCGGGCCTTTACAATGAGCAGTTCTTC. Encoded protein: CASSPLAGLYNEQFF.